The present TCR beta chain was sequenced within a study of vaccination and CD4 T cells after COVID-19. This CDR3 region has 16 residues. The V gene lost 6 bases and the J gene lost 0 bases, with 15 bases spanning the gap. The germline gives CDR1 MGHDK, CDR2 SYGVNS. Noted treatment: approximately nine-day PBMC culture with coronavirus spike peptide pools or control peptides (ViraFEST assay). Gathered ahead of the COVID-19 pandemic (2011-2018) were the CD4+ T cells of the unexposed donor. ViraFEST used peptide pools to expand antigen-specific T cells, then sequenced TCRs. Sequencing of cultured CD4+ T cell DNA used the Oncomine TCR Beta short-read assay. From cultured CD4+ T cells, genomic DNA was extracted. MiXCR, run by TCRdb on the PCR reads, gives a single entry per CDR3 protein. The sample consists of more than 10,000 distinct CDR3 sequences, approximately 31% of them appearing once. Comments on this clonotype: Its cognate antigen is unknown.

V usage is TRBV25-1 and J usage is TRBJ2-1; perhaps TRBD1 as D (7 bases). The TCR sequence derives from a human donor in good health. Sequencing used CD4+ T cells from blood, cultured in vitro. The DNA for the CDR3 is TGTGCCAGCAGCGGGACTCCAGGGGGCTCCTACAATGAGCAGTTCTTC. Amino acid sequence: CASSGTPGGSYNEQFF.